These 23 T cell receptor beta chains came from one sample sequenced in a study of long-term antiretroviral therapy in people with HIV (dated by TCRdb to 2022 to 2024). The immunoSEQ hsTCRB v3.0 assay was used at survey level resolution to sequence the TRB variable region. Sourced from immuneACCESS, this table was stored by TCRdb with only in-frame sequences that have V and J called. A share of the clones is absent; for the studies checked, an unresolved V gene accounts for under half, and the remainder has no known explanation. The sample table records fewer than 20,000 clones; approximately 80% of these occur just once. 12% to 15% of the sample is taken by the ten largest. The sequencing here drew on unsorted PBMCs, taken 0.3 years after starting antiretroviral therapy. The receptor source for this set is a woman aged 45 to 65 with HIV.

CDR3 in DNA: TGTGCCTGGTGCCCAAATAGCGGGGGGGCCTATGAGCAGTTCTTC. It codes for CAWCPNSGGAYEQFF. This chain connects TRBV30 to TRBJ2-1; 11 bases align to TRBD2. J lost 8 bases, V lost 5 bases, and 11 bases had no gene match. CDR3 size: 15 residues. Germline V lookup: CDR1 GTSNPN, CDR2 SVGIG (reference sequence).

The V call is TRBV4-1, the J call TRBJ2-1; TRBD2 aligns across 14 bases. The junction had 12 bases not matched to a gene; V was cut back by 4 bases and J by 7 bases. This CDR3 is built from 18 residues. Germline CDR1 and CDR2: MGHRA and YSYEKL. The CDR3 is CASSPKRLAGGSRNEQFF. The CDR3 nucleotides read TGCGCCAGCAGCCCCAAGAGACTAGCGGGGGGGTCTAGAAATGAGCAGTTCTTC.

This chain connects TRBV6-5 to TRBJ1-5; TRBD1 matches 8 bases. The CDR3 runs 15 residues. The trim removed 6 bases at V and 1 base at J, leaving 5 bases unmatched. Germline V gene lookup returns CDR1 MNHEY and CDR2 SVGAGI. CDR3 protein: CASRAQGGSNQPQHF. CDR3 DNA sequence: TGTGCCAGCAGGGCACAGGGGGGGAGCAATCAGCCCCAGCATTTT.

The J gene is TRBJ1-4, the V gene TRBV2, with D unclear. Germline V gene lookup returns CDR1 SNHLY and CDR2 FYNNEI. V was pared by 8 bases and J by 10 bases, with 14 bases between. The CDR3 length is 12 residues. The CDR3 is CASLAPLGKLFF. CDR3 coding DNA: TGTGCCAGCCTGGCTCCACTGGGAAAACTGTTTTTT.

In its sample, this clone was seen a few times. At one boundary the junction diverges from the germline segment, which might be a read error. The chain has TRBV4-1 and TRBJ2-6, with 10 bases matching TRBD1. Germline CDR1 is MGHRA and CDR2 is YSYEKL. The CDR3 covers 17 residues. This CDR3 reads CASSEDRGQAGANVLTF. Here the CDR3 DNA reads TGCGCCAGCAGCGAAGACAGGGGGCAAGCTGGGGCCAACGTCCTGACTTTC.

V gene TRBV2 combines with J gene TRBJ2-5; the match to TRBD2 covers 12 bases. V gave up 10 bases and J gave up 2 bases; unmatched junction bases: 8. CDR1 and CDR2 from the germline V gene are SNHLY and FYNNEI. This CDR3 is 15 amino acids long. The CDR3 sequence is CATQWGTSGQETQYF. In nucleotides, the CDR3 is TGTGCCACCCAGTGGGGGACTAGCGGGCAAGAGACCCAGTACTTC.

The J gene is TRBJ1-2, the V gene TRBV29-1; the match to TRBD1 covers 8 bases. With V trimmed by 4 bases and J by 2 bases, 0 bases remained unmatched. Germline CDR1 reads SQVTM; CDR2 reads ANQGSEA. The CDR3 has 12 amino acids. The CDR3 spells CSVGDRNYGYTF. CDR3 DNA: TGCAGCGTTGGGGACAGGAACTATGGCTACACCTTC.

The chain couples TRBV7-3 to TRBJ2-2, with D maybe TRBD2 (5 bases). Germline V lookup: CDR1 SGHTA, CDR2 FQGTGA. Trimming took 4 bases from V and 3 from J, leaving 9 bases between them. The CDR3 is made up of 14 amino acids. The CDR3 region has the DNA TGTGCCAGCAGCTCCGGACTTGACACCGGGGAGCTGTTTTTT. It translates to CASSSGLDTGELFF.

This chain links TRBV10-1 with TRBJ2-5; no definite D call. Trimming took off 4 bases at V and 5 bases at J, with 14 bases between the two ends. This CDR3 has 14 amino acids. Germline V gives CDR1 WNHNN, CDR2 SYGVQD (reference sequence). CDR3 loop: CASSASRVSETQYF. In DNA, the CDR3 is TGCGCCAGCAGTGCGTCACGGGTCTCGGAGACCCAGTACTTC.

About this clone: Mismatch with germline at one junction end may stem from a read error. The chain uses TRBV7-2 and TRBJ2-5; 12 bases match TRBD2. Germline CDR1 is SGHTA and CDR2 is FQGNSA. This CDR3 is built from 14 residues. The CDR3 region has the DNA TGTGCCAGCAGCCTAGCGGGGGGGGAAGAGACCCAGTACTTC. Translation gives CASSLAGGEETQYF.

CDR3 coding DNA: TGTGCCAGTAGTATCGCAGGGACTAGCACAGATACGCAGTATTTT. Its translation is CASSIAGTSTDTQYF. V and J are TRBV19 and TRBJ2-3; D might be TRBD2 (6 bases). The CDR3 length is 15 residues. CDR1 and CDR2 from the germline V gene are LNHDA and SQIVND (reference sequence). V gave up 3 bases and J gave up 0 bases, with 10 bases separating them.

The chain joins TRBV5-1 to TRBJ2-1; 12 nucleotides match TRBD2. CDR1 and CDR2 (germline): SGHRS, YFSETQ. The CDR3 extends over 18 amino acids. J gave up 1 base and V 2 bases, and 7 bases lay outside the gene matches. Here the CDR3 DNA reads TGCGCCAGCAGCTTCTCAACCGGGACTAGCGGGTCCTACAATGAGCAGTTCTTC. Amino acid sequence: CASSFSTGTSGSYNEQFF.

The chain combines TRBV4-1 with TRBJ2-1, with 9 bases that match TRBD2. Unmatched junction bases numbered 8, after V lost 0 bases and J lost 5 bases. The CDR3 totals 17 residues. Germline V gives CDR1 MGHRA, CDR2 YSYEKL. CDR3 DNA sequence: TGCGCCAGCAGCCAAGACGTTTCCAGCGGGGGGCACAATGAGCAGTTCTTC. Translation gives CASSQDVSSGGHNEQFF.

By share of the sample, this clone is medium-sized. CDR3 bases: TGTGCCAGCACCCGATCGAACACTGAAGCTTTCTTT. Translated: CASTRSNTEAFF. This chain uses TRBV2 with TRBJ1-1, with D unresolved. Germline V gene sequence: CDR1 SNHLY, CDR2 FYNNEI. This CDR3 spans 12 amino acids. With 7 bases removed from V and 1 base from J, the gap between germline ends came to 7 bases. Full variable domain (remainder filled in from reference TRBV2 and TRBJ1-1): EPEVTQTPSHQVTQMGQEVILRCVPISNHLYFYWYRQILGQKVEFLVSFYNNEISEKSEIFDDQFSVERPDGSNFTLKIRSTKLEDSAMYFCASTRSNTEAFFGQGTRLTVV.

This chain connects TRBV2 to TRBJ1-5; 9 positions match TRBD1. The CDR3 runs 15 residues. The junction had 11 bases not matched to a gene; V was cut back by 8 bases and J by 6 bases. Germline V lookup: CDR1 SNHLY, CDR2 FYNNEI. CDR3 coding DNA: TGTGCCAGCGGTAGGAGGACAGGGGAAGGTCAGCCCCAGCATTTT. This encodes CASGRRTGEGQPQHF.

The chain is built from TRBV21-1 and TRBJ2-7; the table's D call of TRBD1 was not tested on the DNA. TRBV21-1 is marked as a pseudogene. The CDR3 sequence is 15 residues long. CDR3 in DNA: TGTGCCAGCAGCAAACCGGGACAGACCCCCTACGAGCAGTACTTC. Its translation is CASSKPGQTPYEQYF.

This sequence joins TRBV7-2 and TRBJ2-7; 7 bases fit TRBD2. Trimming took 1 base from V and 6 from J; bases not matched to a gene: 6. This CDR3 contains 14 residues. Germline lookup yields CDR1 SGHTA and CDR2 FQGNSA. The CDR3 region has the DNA TGTGCCAGCAGCTTAGAAGCGGGGAGGGCCGAGCAGTACGTC. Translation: CASSLEAGRAEQYV.

CDR3 sequence (DNA): TGTGCCAGCAGCTTGGATAATTTAAAAGAGACCCAGTACTTC. Protein: CASSLDNLKETQYF. The gene calls are TRBV5-4 and TRBJ2-5; no reliable D call. Germline V gene lookup returns CDR1 SGHNT and CDR2 YYREEE (reference sequence). Trimming cost V 0 bases and J 3 bases, with 9 bases left between them. The CDR3 totals 14 residues.

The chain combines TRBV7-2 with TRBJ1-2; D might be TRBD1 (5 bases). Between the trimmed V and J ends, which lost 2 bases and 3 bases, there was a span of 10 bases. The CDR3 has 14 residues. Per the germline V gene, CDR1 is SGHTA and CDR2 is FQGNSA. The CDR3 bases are TGTGCCAGCAGCTTAAGGCAGGGATACTATGGCTACACCTTC. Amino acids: CASSLRQGYYGYTF.

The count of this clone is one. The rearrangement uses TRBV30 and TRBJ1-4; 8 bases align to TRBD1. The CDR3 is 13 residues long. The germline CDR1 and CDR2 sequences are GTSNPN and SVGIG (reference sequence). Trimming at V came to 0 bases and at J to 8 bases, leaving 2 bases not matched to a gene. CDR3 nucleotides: TGTGCCTGGAGTGTAACAGGGGGAGAAAAACTGTTTTTT. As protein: CAWSVTGGEKLFF.

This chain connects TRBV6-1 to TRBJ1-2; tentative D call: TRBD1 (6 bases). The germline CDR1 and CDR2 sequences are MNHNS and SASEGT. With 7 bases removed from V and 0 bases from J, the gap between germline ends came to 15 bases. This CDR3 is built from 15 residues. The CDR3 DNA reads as TGTGCCAGCAAGGATCAGGGGATGACTAACTATGGCTACACCTTC. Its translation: CASKDQGMTNYGYTF.

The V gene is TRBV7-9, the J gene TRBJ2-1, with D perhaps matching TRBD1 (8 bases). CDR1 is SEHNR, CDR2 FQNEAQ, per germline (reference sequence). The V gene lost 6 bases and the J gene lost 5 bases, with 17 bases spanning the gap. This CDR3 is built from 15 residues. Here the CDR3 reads CASRFGQGLNNEQFF. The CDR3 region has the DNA TGTGCCAGCAGGTTTGGACAGGGACTAAACAATGAGCAGTTCTTC.

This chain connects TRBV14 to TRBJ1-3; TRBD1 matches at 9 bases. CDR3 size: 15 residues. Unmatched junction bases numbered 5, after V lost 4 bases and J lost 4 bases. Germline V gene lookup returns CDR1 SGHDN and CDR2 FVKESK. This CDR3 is CASSRQGVSGNTIYF. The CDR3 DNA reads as TGTGCCAGCAGCCGACAGGGGGTGAGCGGAAACACCATATATTTT.